This entry lists 5 T cell receptor beta chains sequenced from one sample in a study of OX40 agonist ivuxolimab in advanced cancers. Assay used: immunoSEQ multiplex PCR; TCRdb lists only in-frame clones, some missing. The data show about 36,000 clones, 70% to 85% seen once. Specimen: CD4+ or CD8+ T cells sorted from blood, collected in a trial of the OX40 agonist ivuxolimab. All receptors derive from an adult with an advanced solid tumor such as melanoma, head and neck, liver or kidney cancer.

The sample holds a few counts of this clone. The V and J genes are TRBV25-1 and TRBJ2-7; D might be TRBD2 (5 bases). V shed 1 base and J shed 3 bases, with 13 bases lying between them. Germline CDR1 MGHDK, CDR2 SYGVNS. This CDR3 is 15 amino acids long. The CDR3 bases are TGTGCCAGCAGTGAATGGGTACTAGGACGCTACGAGCAGTACTTC. Residues: CASSEWVLGRYEQYF.

J is TRBJ1-1 and V is TRBV6-6; D perhaps matches TRBD1 (5 bases). The V end lost 5 bases, the J end lost 8 bases, and 21 bases lay between the germline ends. The CDR3 sequence is 15 residues long. Germline assignment: CDR1 MNHNY and CDR2 SVGAGI (reference sequence). CDR3 sequence: CASSTPLLDGGEAFF. CDR3 DNA: TGTGCCAGCAGTACCCCCCTGTTGGACGGGGGGGAAGCTTTCTTT.

The table lists this clone with a few counts. The rearrangement joins TRBV7-9 to TRBJ1-2; 10 bases align to TRBD1. The CDR3 sequence is 14 residues long. Germline lookup yields CDR1 SEHNR and CDR2 FQNEAQ (reference sequence). V lost 5 bases and J lost 7; bases outside the gene matches: 7. CDR3: CASSLDRGLGGYTF. DNA of the CDR3: TGTGCCAGCAGCCTAGACAGGGGGCTTGGTGGCTACACCTTC. Full variable domain (rest looked up from reference TRBV7-9 and TRBJ1-2): DTGVSQNPRHKITKRGQNVTFRCDPISEHNRLYWYRQTLGQGPEFLTYFQNEAQLEKSRLLSDRFSAERPKGSFSTLEIQRTEQGDSAMYLCASSLDRGLGGYTFGSGTRLTVV.

The chain employs TRBV6-1 and TRBJ1-3; 7 nucleotides agree with TRBD1. The CDR3 consists of 14 residues. Trimming removed 6 bases from V and 4 bases from J; junction bases left unmatched: 6. Per germline, CDR1 MNHNS and CDR2 SASEGT. CDR3 residues: CASSSPGGGNTIYF. As DNA, the CDR3 is TGTGCCAGCAGCTCCCCAGGGGGAGGAAACACCATATATTTT.

V and J are TRBV6-5 and TRBJ2-7; TRBD1 might be the D (5 bases). Trimming removed 7 bases from V and 2 bases from J, with 12 bases in between. Per the germline V gene, CDR1 is MNHEY and CDR2 is SVGAGI. The CDR3 runs to 13 residues. The CDR3 DNA reads as TGTGCCAGCATAGGTCAGGGTCCCTACGAGCAGTACTTC. It encodes CASIGQGPYEQYF.